Below, 9 T cell receptor beta chains from the same sample are listed, as sequenced in a study of T cells in Graves' hyperthyroidism and ophthalmopathy. Authors of the study amplified TCR beta CDR3 regions from RNA transcripts. With the HTBI primer set, the TCR CDR3 went through a first round of RT-PCR. One entry per CDR3 protein results from TCRdb running MiXCR on the multiplex PCR reads. The profile shows some 460,000 distinct CDR3 sequences, 15% to 19% of them singletons. The sample taken for sequencing was blood. The origin of the receptors is a woman aged 18-29 years with Graves' hyperthyroidism.

The genes are TRBV15 and TRBJ2-5; the match to TRBD2 covers 7 bases. CDR3 size: 18 residues. V gave up 0 bases and J gave up 0 bases; unmatched junction bases: 10. The germline gives CDR1 LNHNV, CDR2 YYDKDF (reference sequence). In nucleotides, the CDR3 is TGTGCCACCAGCAGAGATCGGGGGGAAGGGAGCAACCAAGAGACCCAGTACTTC. Amino acid sequence: CATSRDRGEGSNQETQYF.

Ten or more counts support this clonotype. The chain has TRBV2 and TRBJ1-1; D is undetermined. Per the germline V gene, CDR1 is SNHLY and CDR2 is FYNNEI. This CDR3 spans 12 amino acids. V was shortened by 7 bases and J by 5 bases, with 11 bases between the two germline ends. CDR3: CASNRLETEAFF. CDR3 in DNA: TGTGCCAGCAATCGACTGGAGACTGAAGCTTTCTTT.

This clonotype appeared many times. The chain links TRBV7-3 to TRBJ2-5; possible D gene TRBD1, 6 bases. V shed 3 bases and J shed 2 bases, with 13 bases lying between them. In germline, CDR1 is SGHTA, CDR2 FQGTGA. CDR3 length: 15 residues. CDR3 protein: CASSLSEGEQETQYF. The CDR3 bases are TGTGCCAGCAGCTTGTCCGAGGGGGAGCAAGAGACCCAGTACTTC.

There are a few counts of this clonotype. The CDR3 reads CASSQYRVDEQFF. The DNA for the CDR3 is TGTGCCAGCAGCCAGTACAGGGTGGATGAGCAGTTCTTC. The V and J genes are TRBV3-1 and TRBJ2-1; maybe TRBD1 (6 bases). Germline V gene sequence: CDR1 LGHDT, CDR2 YNNKEL (reference sequence). The CDR3 extends over 13 amino acids. Trimming took 3 bases from V and 8 from J, leaving 11 bases between them.

There are many counts of this clonotype. J is TRBJ2-5 and V is TRBV29-1; D uncertain. The CDR3 consists of 13 residues. Germline CDR1 and CDR2: SQVTM and ANQGSEA. The V end was cut by 8 bases, the J end by 5 bases, with 18 bases between. The CDR3 sequence is CSHNPSAGETQYF. CDR3 DNA: TGCAGCCACAATCCTTCCGCCGGGGAGACCCAGTACTTC.

This clonotype has more than one count but fewer than ten. The V call is TRBV3-1, the J call TRBJ1-6; D is uncertain. Looked up from germline, CDR1 is LGHDT and CDR2 is YNNKEL (reference sequence). V gave up 4 bases and J gave up 8 bases, with 9 bases separating them. This CDR3 is built from 13 residues. The DNA of the CDR3 is TGTGCCAGCAGCCGGGCGCAGGATTCACCCCTCCACTTT. It specifies CASSRAQDSPLHF. Based on the CDR3 plus reference TRBV3-1 and TRBJ1-6, the full variable domain is DTAVSQTPKYLVTQMGNDKSIKCEQNLGHDTMYWYKQDSKKFLKIMFSYNNKELIINETVPNRFSPKSPDKAHLNLHINSLELGDSAVYFCASSRAQDSPLHFGNGTRLTVT.

The chain couples TRBV28 to TRBJ2-3, with D possibly being TRBD2 (5 bases). This CDR3 has 14 residues. CDR1 and CDR2 from the germline V gene are MDHEN and SYDVKM. Deletions cut 6 bases from V and 2 bases from J, with 12 bases between. DNA of the CDR3: TGTGCCAGCAGCGATTTCGGGGTCACAGATACGCAGTATTTT. Translation gives CASSDFGVTDTQYF.

This clonotype was found a few times. V gene TRBV12-3 or TRBV12-4 combines with J gene TRBJ1-4; D unresolved. The CDR3 has 13 amino acids. Trimming stripped 5 bases from V and 10 bases from J, with 14 bases between. CDR3 sequence: CASSPMISGKLFF. The CDR3 nucleotides read TGTGCCAGCAGTCCAATGATATCGGGAAAACTGTTTTTT.

The chain couples TRBV6-4 to TRBJ2-7; D is possibly TRBD2 (8 bases). Germline V lookup: CDR1 MRHNA, CDR2 SNTAGT. The CDR3 length is 16 residues. Trimming stripped 9 bases from V and 4 bases from J, with 25 bases between. CDR3 loop: CAREIGGDRILYEQYF. The CDR3 DNA reads TGTGCCAGAGAGATCGGGGGGGACAGAATACTATACGAGCAGTACTTC.